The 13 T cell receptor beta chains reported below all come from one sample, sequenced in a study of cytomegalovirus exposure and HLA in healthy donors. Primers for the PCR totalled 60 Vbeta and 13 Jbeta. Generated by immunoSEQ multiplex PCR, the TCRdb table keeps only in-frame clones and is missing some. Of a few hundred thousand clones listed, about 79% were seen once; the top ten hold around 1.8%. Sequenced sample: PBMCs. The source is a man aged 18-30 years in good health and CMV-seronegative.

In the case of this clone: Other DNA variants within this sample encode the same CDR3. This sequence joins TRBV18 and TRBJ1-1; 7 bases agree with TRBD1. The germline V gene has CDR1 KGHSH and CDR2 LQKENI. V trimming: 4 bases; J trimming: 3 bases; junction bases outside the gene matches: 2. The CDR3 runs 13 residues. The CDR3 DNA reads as TGTGCCAGCTCACAAACAGGGGACACTGAAGCTTTCTTT. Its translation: CASSQTGDTEAFF.

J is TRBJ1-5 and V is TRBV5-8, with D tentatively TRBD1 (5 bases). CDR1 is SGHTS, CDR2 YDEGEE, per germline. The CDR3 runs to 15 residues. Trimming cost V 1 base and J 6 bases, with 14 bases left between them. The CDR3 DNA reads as TGTGCCAGCAGCTTGTGGAAAAGGGGAAGTCAGCCCCAGCATTTT. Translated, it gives CASSLWKRGSQPQHF.

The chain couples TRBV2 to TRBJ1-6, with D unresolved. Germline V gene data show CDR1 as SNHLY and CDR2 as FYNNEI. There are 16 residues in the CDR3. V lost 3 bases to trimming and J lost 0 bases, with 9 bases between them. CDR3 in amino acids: CASSDDGSSYNSPLHF. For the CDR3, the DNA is TGTGCCAGCAGTGACGACGGGAGCTCCTATAATTCACCCCTCCACTTT.

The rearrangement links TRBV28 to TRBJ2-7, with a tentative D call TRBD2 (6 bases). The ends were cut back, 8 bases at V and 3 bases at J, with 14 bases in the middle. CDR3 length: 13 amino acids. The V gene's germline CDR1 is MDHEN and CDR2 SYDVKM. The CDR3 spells CASRAEGVYEQYF. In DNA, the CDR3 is TGTGCCAGCCGGGCGGAGGGCGTCTACGAGCAGTACTTC.

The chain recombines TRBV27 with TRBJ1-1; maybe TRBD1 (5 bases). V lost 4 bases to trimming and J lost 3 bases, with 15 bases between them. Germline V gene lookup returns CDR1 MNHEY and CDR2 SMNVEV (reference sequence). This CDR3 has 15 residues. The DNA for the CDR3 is TGTGCCAGCAGTTCCTGGGGCTCAGATTACACTGAAGCTTTCTTT. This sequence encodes CASSSWGSDYTEAFF.

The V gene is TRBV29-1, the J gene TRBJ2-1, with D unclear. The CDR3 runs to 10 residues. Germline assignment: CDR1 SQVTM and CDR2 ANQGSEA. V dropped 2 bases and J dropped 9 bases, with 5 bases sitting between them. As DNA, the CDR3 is TGCAGCGTTGAATTCCGTGAGCAGTTCTTC. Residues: CSVEFREQFF.

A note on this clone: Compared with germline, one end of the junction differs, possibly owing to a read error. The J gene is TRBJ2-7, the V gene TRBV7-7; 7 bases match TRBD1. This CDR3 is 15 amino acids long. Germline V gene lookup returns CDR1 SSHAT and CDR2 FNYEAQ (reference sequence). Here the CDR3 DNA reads TGTGCTAGCAGCTTAGAAGTGGGGGACAGCCACGAGCAGTACTTC. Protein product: CASSLEVGDSHEQYF.

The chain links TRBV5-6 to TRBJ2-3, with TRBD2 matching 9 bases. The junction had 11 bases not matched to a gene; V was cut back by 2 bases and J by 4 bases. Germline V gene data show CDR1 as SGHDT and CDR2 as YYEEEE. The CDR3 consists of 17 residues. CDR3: CASSFRGAGGPSDTQYF. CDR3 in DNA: TGTGCCAGCAGCTTTAGGGGGGCGGGAGGGCCCTCAGATACGCAGTATTTT.

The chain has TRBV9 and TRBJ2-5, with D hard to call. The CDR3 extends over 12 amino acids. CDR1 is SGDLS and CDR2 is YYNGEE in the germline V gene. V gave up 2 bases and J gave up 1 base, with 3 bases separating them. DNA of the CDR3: TGTGCCAGCAGCGTCTCCCAAGAGACCCAGTACTTC. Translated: CASSVSQETQYF.

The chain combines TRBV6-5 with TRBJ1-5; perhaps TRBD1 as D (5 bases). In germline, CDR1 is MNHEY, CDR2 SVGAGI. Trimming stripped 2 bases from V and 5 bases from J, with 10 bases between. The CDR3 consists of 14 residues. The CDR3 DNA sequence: TGTGCCAGCAGTTACCAAGCAGGGTATCAGCCCCAGCATTTT. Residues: CASSYQAGYQPQHF.

The CDR3 sequence: CASATGNYGYTF. The DNA for the CDR3 is TGTGCCAGTGCCACAGGGAACTATGGCTACACCTTC. This sequence joins TRBV19 and TRBJ1-2, with a weak D call TRBD1 (6 bases). Trimming left V 8 bases short and J 2 bases short, with 9 bases between. Germline V lookup: CDR1 LNHDA, CDR2 SQIVND (reference sequence). This CDR3 spans 12 amino acids.

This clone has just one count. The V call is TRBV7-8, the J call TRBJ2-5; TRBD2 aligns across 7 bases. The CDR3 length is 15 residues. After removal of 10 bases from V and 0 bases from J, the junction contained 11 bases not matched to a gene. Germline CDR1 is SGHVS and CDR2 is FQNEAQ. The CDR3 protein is CATSVPAGYQETQYF. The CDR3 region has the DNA TGTGCCACTTCCGTACCAGCGGGGTACCAAGAGACCCAGTACTTC.

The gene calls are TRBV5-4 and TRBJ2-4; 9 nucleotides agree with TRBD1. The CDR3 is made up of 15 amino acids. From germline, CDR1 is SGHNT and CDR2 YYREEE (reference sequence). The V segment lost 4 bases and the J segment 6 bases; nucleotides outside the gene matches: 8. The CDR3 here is CASSPGGQGLNIQYF. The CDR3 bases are TGTGCCAGCAGCCCAGGGGGACAGGGTTTAAACATTCAGTACTTC.